The source of this TCR beta chain is a study of blood T cell repertoires in COVID-19 (dated by TCRdb to the early 2020s). Looking at the study overall: Collaborator samples came from the United States, Italy and Spain and covered acute and convalescent phases of COVID-19. Where HLA class I and class II types were available, the types were taken from metadata supplied by the sample provider, not from assay-based typing. The sample metadata nearly always contained a de-identified subject ID, COVID-19 status, age in years and sex. Samples were obtained from the ongoing ImmuneRACE study (first 160 participants) and from approximately 1,200 subjects provided by 6 global collaborators. Subjects who had been exposed to COVID-19, were actively infected with it, or had recovered from it provided the deeply sampled blood TCRbeta repertoires that made up the dataset. The repertoires were made available in a free public database intended to serve as a resource for research on the immune response to SARS-CoV-2. The material from the prospective study consisted of cDNA or gDNA derived from T cells, B-cell-depleted T cells, or PBMCs. Broader findings and caveats from the paper: The quantity of clinical and demographic metadata differed by source and by participant and was supplied without curation.

Each collaborating institution followed its own protocols to collect whole blood in K2EDTA tubes. For TCRbeta analysis, collaborators shipped samples as frozen whole blood, isolated PBMCs, or DNA extracted from either of those sample types. This clone was recorded once. Its binding antigen is unknown. Base qualities are not at hand, and no much larger clone is one base apart. At the junction V is shortened by 3 bases and J by 0 bases, with 7 bases in between. According to the germline V gene, CDR1 reads KGHDR and CDR2 reads SFDVKD. The CDR3 covers 15 residues, taking in both the cysteine and the phenylalanine. The entry retains the CDR3 DNA only, 45 bases that are in frame from base 1. The immunoSEQ Assay, a bias-controlled multiplex PCR, was used to amplify TCRbeta CDR3 regions from genomic DNA. The study's own analysis went as follows. The number of nucleated cells in each sample was estimated by amplification of reference gene primers within the assay. To quantify the absolute abundance of each unique TCRbeta CDR3 rearrangement, sequence reads were collapsed and filtered. Productive Simpson clonality was computed per sample as the square root of Simpson's diversity index over productive rearrangements. This is the immuneACCESS table as TCRdb keeps it, with only in-frame sequences that have V and J called. A part of the clones is gone; compared with another copy, unresolved V genes explain less than half, and the rest is unexplained. V and J calls and clone size are as listed in that table; D and trimming were resolved from the DNA. Present in this sample are over 250,000 clones, around 86% of which were seen just once. Jointly, the top ten make up roughly 2.2% of the sample.

The sequenced material came from peripheral blood. In this chain, TRBV24-1 is recombined with TRBJ1-4; no D gene can be assigned with confidence. This TCR derives from a man aged 50 to 60 with acute or convalescent COVID-19. Read as DNA, the sequence is TGTGCCACCAGTGATGGCCCCACAACTAATGAAAAACTGTTTTTT. Translated, this is CATSDGPTTNEKLFF.